This note documents a single T cell receptor beta chain sequence. One end of the junction is discordant with germline, which a read error may explain. With a J-beta primer mix and a sample-barcoded 5' primer, a second PCR ran about 7 to 11 cycles. TCRdb analysed the 5' RACE reads with MiXCR anew, one entry per CDR3 protein. The data show about a million distinct CDR3 sequences, with roughly 43% seen just once and 13% held by the top ten. CDR1 is MNHNS, CDR2 SASEGT, per germline. The CDR3 spans 14 residues. The data stem from a study of blood T cells in healthy people across ages. The specimen sequenced was blood. V gene TRBV6-1 combines with J gene TRBJ2-5; D not certain. The source is a man younger than 40 in good health. CDR3 sequence (DNA): TGTGCCAGCAGTTCTCCACATCTGCAAGAGGCCCAGTACTTC. This encodes CASSSPHLQEAQYF.